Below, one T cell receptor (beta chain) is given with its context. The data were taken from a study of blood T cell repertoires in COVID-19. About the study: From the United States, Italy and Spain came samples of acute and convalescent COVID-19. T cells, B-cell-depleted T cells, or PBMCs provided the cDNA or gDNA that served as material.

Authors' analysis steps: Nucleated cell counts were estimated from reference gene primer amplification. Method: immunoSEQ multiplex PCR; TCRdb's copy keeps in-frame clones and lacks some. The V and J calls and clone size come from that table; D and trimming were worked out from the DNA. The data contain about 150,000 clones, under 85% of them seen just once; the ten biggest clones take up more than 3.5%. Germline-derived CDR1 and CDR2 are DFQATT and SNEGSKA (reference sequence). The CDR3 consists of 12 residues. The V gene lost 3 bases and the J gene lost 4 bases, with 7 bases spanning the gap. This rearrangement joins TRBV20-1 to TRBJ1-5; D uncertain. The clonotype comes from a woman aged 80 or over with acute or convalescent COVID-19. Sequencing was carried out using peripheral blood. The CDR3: CSASTANQPQHF. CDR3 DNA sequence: TGCAGTGCTAGTACAGCAAATCAGCCCCAGCATTTT.